The 16 T cell receptor beta chains below were found in one sample sequenced in a study of blood T cell repertoires in COVID-19. Assay: immunoSEQ multiplex PCR; the TCRdb copy retains only in-frame clones and omits some. This sample has roughly 180,000 clones; around 83% occur once, and the top ten carry 5.4%. The sequenced sample consisted of peripheral blood. All receptors derive from a woman between 45 and 60 years old with COVID-19, enrolled during active disease.

The rearrangement links TRBV30 to TRBJ2-5, with TRBD1 as a possible D gene (6 bases). This CDR3 contains 16 residues. The V gene's germline CDR1 is GTSNPN and CDR2 SVGIG (reference sequence). Trimming stripped 4 bases from V and 1 base from J, with 19 bases between. The CDR3 sequence is CAWIGGSQQLQETQYF. In DNA form, the CDR3 reads TGTGCCTGGATAGGGGGTAGCCAACAGCTCCAAGAGACCCAGTACTTC. Supplemented by reference TRBV30 and TRBJ2-5, the full variable domain reads SQTIHQWPATLVQPVGSPLSLECTVEGTSNPNLYWYRQAAGRGLQLLFYSVGIGQISSEVPQNLSASRPQDRQFILSSKKLLLSDSGFYLCAWIGGSQQLQETQYFGPGTRLLVL.

CDR3 protein: CASSQLAGHTGELFF. CDR3 DNA sequence: TGTGCCAGCAGCCAACTAGCGGGGCACACCGGGGAGCTGTTTTTT. The chain is built from TRBV27 and TRBJ2-2; 10 nucleotides match TRBD2. This CDR3 comprises 15 residues. J gave up 3 bases and V 6 bases, and 4 bases lay outside the gene matches. Per germline, CDR1 MNHEY and CDR2 SMNVEV (reference sequence).

This chain uses TRBV4-2 with TRBJ2-1; 8 bases agree with TRBD2. J gave up 7 bases and V 0 bases, and 8 bases lay outside the gene matches. The germline gives CDR1 LGHNA, CDR2 YNFKEQ. CDR3 length: 16 residues. CDR3 nucleotides: TGTGCCAGCAGCCAAGATCCCCGGGGGGGCCCGAATGAGCAGTTCTTC. This codes for CASSQDPRGGPNEQFF.

The chain couples TRBV9 to TRBJ2-1; 12 nucleotides line up with TRBD2. This CDR3 is 22 amino acids long. From germline, CDR1 is SGDLS and CDR2 YYNGEE. V lost 5 bases, J lost 5 bases, and 26 bases stayed unmatched. The CDR3 DNA is TGTGCCAGCAGTGTACGTACTCTAGCGGGGGGGCCCCCCGAATACATCAACAATGAGCAGTTCTTC. Its protein product is CASSVRTLAGGPPEYINNEQFF.

This clone was observed a handful of times. The chain joins TRBV19 to TRBJ1-5; 12 bases are a match to TRBD1. V lost 6 bases, J lost 4 bases, and 4 bases stayed unmatched. The CDR3 is 15 residues long. The germline V gene has CDR1 LNHDA and CDR2 SQIVND (reference sequence). CDR3 sequence (DNA): TGTGCCAGTAGCACGGGACAGGGGGCGAATCAGCCCCAGCATTTT. Protein sequence: CASSTGQGANQPQHF. The entire variable domain, with the rest obtained from reference TRBV19 and TRBJ1-5, is as follows: DGGITQSPKYLFRKEGQNVTLSCEQNLNHDAMYWYRQDPGQGLRLIYYSQIVNDFQKGDIAEGYSVSREKKESFPLTVTSAQKNPTAFYLCASSTGQGANQPQHFGDGTRLSIL.

The table lists this clone with a count of one. V gene TRBV6-5 combines with J gene TRBJ1-2, with TRBD1 matching 10 bases. Germline trimming cut 6 bases from V and 4 bases from J; bases unmatched to any gene: 5. Germline V CDR1 and CDR2: MNHEY, SVGAGI. This CDR3 has 14 amino acids. In DNA, the CDR3 is TGTGCCAGCAGACGGGGACAGGGGACCTATGGCTACACCTTC. It translates to CASRRGQGTYGYTF.

CDR3: CSAEQGDTQYF. CDR3 DNA sequence: TGCAGTGCGGAACAGGGTGATACGCAGTATTTT. This sequence joins TRBV20-1 and TRBJ2-3, with D tentatively TRBD1 (6 bases). The V gene lost 6 bases and the J gene lost 6 bases, with 10 bases spanning the gap. CDR3 length: 11 amino acids. Per the germline V gene, CDR1 is DFQATT and CDR2 is SNEGSKA (reference sequence).

The V gene is TRBV29-1, the J gene TRBJ1-2; D remains ambiguous. The V gene's germline CDR1 is SQVTM and CDR2 ANQGSEA. V was cut by 4 bases and J by 5 bases, with 8 bases left in between. The CDR3 spans 11 residues. Here the CDR3 reads CSVGEDYGYTF. The CDR3 DNA follows: TGCAGCGTTGGGGAGGATTATGGCTACACCTTC.

The table lists this clone with a count of one. This rearrangement joins TRBV5-4 to TRBJ2-3; 10 positions agree with TRBD2. J was trimmed by 1 base and V by 2 bases; bases with no gene match: 4. The CDR3 covers 16 residues. Germline V gene data show CDR1 as SGHNT and CDR2 as YYREEE (reference sequence). CDR3 sequence (DNA): TGTGCCAGCAGCTTTCCGCTAGCGGGGGGCACAGATACGCAGTATTTT. The encoded protein is CASSFPLAGGTDTQYF.

V usage is TRBV10-3 and J usage is TRBJ1-1; possibly TRBD1 for D (6 bases). Germline V CDR1 and CDR2: ENHRY, SYGVKD. The CDR3 extends over 14 amino acids. The V end was cut by 7 bases, the J end by 1 base, with 13 bases between. The CDR3: CAIKGGDKNTEAFF. CDR3 nucleotide sequence: TGTGCCATCAAGGGGGGGGACAAGAACACTGAAGCTTTCTTT.

This chain links TRBV4-2 with TRBJ2-5; 9 bases match TRBD2. This CDR3 has 15 amino acids. Losses at the gene ends were 0 bases for V and 7 bases for J; bases not matched to a gene: 6. Germline V gene sequence: CDR1 LGHNA, CDR2 YNFKEQ. CDR3 region: CASSQEASGVVTQYF. As DNA, the CDR3 is TGTGCCAGCAGCCAAGAGGCTAGCGGGGTGGTGACCCAGTACTTC.

This chain connects TRBV19 to TRBJ2-3, with 10 bases identical to TRBD1. The junction had 11 bases not matched to a gene; V was cut back by 7 bases and J by 1 base. There are 17 residues in the CDR3. Per germline, CDR1 LNHDA and CDR2 SQIVND (reference sequence). The CDR3 here is CASISGTGVKGTDTQYF. The CDR3 nucleotides read TGTGCCAGTATATCCGGGACAGGGGTGAAGGGCACAGATACGCAGTATTTT. Based on the CDR3 plus reference TRBV19 and TRBJ2-3, the full variable domain is DGGITQSPKYLFRKEGQNVTLSCEQNLNHDAMYWYRQDPGQGLRLIYYSQIVNDFQKGDIAEGYSVSREKKESFPLTVTSAQKNPTAFYLCASISGTGVKGTDTQYFGPGTRLTVL.

The J gene is TRBJ2-1, the V gene TRBV11-3, with D tentatively TRBD2 (6 bases). Trimming took 1 base from V and 0 from J, leaving 13 bases between them. The length of the CDR3 is 17 residues. Germline values: CDR1 SGHNT, CDR2 YENEEA. The CDR3 reads CASSLVGGTSSYNEQFF. The CDR3 nucleotides are TGTGCCAGCAGCTTAGTTGGCGGGACGAGCTCCTACAATGAGCAGTTCTTC.

This chain uses TRBV6-5 with TRBJ1-2, with 7 bases identical to TRBD1. The CDR3 consists of 15 residues. CDR1 and CDR2 (germline): MNHEY, SVGAGI. The ends lost 7 bases at V and 3 bases at J; junction bases unmatched: 11. The CDR3 protein is CASTQGGQGDYGYTF. The CDR3 region has the DNA TGTGCCAGCACCCAGGGAGGCCAGGGGGACTATGGCTACACCTTC.

The gene calls are TRBV5-5 and TRBJ1-2; no definite D call. Germline V CDR1 and CDR2: SGHKS, YYEKEE (reference sequence). Trimming removed 1 base at V and 3 bases at J, with 10 bases between. The length of the CDR3 is 14 residues. CDR3 in amino acids: CASSLPTEYYGYTF. For the CDR3, the DNA is TGTGCCAGCAGCTTGCCCACGGAGTACTATGGCTACACCTTC.

V is TRBV11-2 and J is TRBJ2-7; weak D call: TRBD2 (5 bases). Germline lookup yields CDR1 SGHAT and CDR2 FQNNGV. The CDR3 loop spans 15 amino acids. The V end lost 5 bases, the J end lost 1 base, and 15 bases lay between the germline ends. Here the CDR3 reads CASSGPGVGSYEQYF. Written as DNA, the CDR3 is TGTGCCAGCAGCGGGCCCGGGGTAGGATCCTACGAGCAGTACTTC.